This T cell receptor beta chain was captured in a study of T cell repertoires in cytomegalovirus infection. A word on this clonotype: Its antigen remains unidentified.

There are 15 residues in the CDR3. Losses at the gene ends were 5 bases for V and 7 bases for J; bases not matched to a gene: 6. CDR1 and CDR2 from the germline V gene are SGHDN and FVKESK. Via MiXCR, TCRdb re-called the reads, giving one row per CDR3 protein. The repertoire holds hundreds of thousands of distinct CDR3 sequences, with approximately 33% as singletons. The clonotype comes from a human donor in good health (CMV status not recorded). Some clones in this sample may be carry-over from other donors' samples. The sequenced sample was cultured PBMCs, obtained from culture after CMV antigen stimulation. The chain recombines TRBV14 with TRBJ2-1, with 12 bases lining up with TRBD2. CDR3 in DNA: TGTGCCAGCAGCTTTCTGACTAGCGGGAGTAATGAGCAGTTCTTC. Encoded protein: CASSFLTSGSNEQFF.